This T cell receptor beta chain emerged from a study of CD8+ T cells in alopecia areata. The study, taken as a whole, reports: Tofacitinib produced a significant decrease in scalp clonality and in expanded CD8+ clones among the top 100.

Germline V gives CDR1 SGDLS, CDR2 YYNGEE. The CDR3 runs to 16 residues. V lost 0 bases to trimming and J lost 4 bases, with 13 bases between them. Stated treatment: oral pan-JAK inhibitor, 5-10 mg twice daily. Once RNA had been extracted, it was reverse transcribed into cDNA to act as the sequencing template. Libraries were prepared by immunoSEQ multiplex PCR; TCRdb keeps only in-frame clonotypes and omits some of them. The sample has 150,000 to 250,000 clones, approximately 60% seen once. This clone turned up a few times. The antigen is undetermined. The chain has TRBV9 and TRBJ2-2, with D tentatively TRBD1 (5 bases). This TCR was recovered from a human donor with alopecia areata. The sample consisted of CD4+ T cells sorted from blood, taken at week 4, from a patient treated with tofacitinib. The CDR3 nucleotides read TGTGCCAGCAGCGTAGCCTCAACAGGAGTCACCGGGGAGCTGTTTTTT. This translates into CASSVASTGVTGELFF.